This TCR beta chain appears in the sequencing data of a study of cytomegalovirus exposure and HLA in healthy donors. This table comes from immunoSEQ multiplex PCR, and its TCRdb copy is limited to in-frame clones, with some not included. The table records roughly 310,000 clones, roughly 88% of them present only once. The CDR3 spans 15 residues. V lost 6 bases to trimming and J lost 5 bases; unmatched junction nucleotides: 8. Germline V gene sequence: CDR1 MNHEY, CDR2 SVGAGI. Concerning this clone: Antigen unknown.

The study's findings and limits: The study recorded about 150 TCR beta chains that were cytomegalovirus-associated. The classifier was said to identify cytomegalovirus status with high specificity and sensitivity.

This receptor was obtained from a man younger than 40 in good health and CMV-seronegative. The V gene is TRBV6-5, the J gene TRBJ2-3; TRBD1 matches at 10 bases. Sequences were obtained from PBMCs. CDR3 loop: CASSSGTGVIDTQYF. CDR3 nucleotides: TGTGCCAGCAGCTCCGGGACAGGGGTGATAGATACGCAGTATTTT.